What follows is one TCR beta chain and its context. Its target is not known. The data derive from a study of T cell responses to AZD1222 COVID-19 vaccine. Study results and limitations: Most donors were white British and more were female, and clonal diversity was possibly underestimated.

The CDR3 sequence is 13 residues long. Between the trimmed V and J ends, which lost 1 base and 10 bases, there was a span of 8 bases. The assay was immunoSEQ multiplex PCR, and TCRdb's table has in-frame clones only and misses some. The sample records approximately 130,000 clones, about 88% being singletons. The source was peripheral blood, collected on day 0 of AZD1222 vaccination. The receptor was derived from an adult in good health. V is TRBV12-3 or TRBV12-4 and J is TRBJ1-6; tentatively, D is TRBD1 (5 bases). Here the CDR3 DNA reads TGTGCCAGCAGTTTAGAGAGGGACTCACCCCTCCACTTT. This gives the protein CASSLERDSPLHF.